Below, one T cell receptor (beta chain) is given with its context. The sample holds a few counts of this clonotype. Which antigen it targets is not known. Nothing much larger sits one base from this clone, and base qualities are not available. The approximately 40 donors, aged 6 to 90 years, were systemically healthy Caucasian individuals from Russia. Each donor gave about 11 milliliters of peripheral blood, drawn into EDTA-treated Vacutainer tubes. PBMCs were isolated by Ficoll-Paque density-gradient centrifugation, with at least 7 million obtained per sample. Total RNA was extracted from PBMCs with Trizol reagent, with at least 6 micrograms obtained per sample. Naive CD45RAhigh/CD27high T cell percentages were measured by flow cytometry on a PBMC aliquot from every donor. Library method: 5' RACE. Sequencing was carried out with an Illumina HiSeq 2500. A second about 7 to 12 cycle PCR used a sample-barcoded 5' primer and a J-beta primer mix. A unique molecular identifier was introduced onto each TCR beta cDNA molecule by a template-switch 5' adaptor carrying 12 random nucleotides. At least 2.5 million CDR3-containing paired-end reads were obtained from each sample. First-strand cDNA synthesis was performed from all RNA using the Mint cDNA synthesis kit, with priming by a TRBC-specific oligonucleotide. Following uracil-DNA glycosylase treatment, a first 18-cycle PCR with universal primers M1SS and BC2_uni_R was performed on all cDNA. Under the source paper's analysis protocol: For normalization, 1 million high-quality reads were randomly selected from each sample, with every read carrying a distinct molecular identifier. Reads sharing molecular identifiers were discarded rather than binned into consensus sequences. CDR3 identification, clonotype clustering and error correction used MiTCR with a Q25 quality threshold and the strictest error-elimination algorithm. A nonparametric unseen species model using Euler transformation provided a lower-bound estimate of total TCR beta diversity. TCRdb reran the public reads through fastp at Q25 and MiXCR, keeping productive beta chains. CDR3 protein sequences are deduplicated, and each keeps its most common genes and DNA. TCRdb, not the authors, supplied the V and J calls. This sample is represented by roughly 570,000 distinct CDR3 sequences; about 25% of them were singletons. Of the sample, less than 20% falls within the top ten clones.

The sample originates from a study of blood T cells in healthy people across ages (dated by TCRdb to 2015 to 2017). Background for the entire study: In model experiments, template switching captured about one uniquely barcoded TCR beta cDNA molecule for every two T cells. The donors were divided into four age groups: young (average approximately 17 years), middle-aged (approximately 39), aged (approximately 59) and long-lived (roughly 82). Using deep sequencing normalized with unique cDNA molecular identifiers, the study measured how TCR beta repertoire diversity changes with age. Using the same blood draw, the study looked at two additional independent replicas of 1 million unique cDNA reads for two donors, one aged 18 to 30 and the other aged 80 or older. To avoid experimental bias, donors of different ages were spread randomly across the sequencing lanes. What the study reported, not specific to this receptor: Estimates of total diversity based on one million sequenced T cells were regarded as lower bounds and as underestimates. Observed TCR beta diversity per million T cells fell roughly linearly with age, and a significant reduction was already apparent by age around 36. Compared with the aged group, the long-lived group had more naive CD4+ T cells, fewer expanded clones and increased TCR diversity, suggesting age selection. Bulk unsorted PBMC profiling prevented conclusive comparison of naive and antigen-experienced compartments. A strong correlation was found between observed TCR beta diversity and the percentage of naive T cells measured by flow cytometry. Donor CMV infection status was unknown, potentially confounding age-related changes in expanded clonotypes.

At the junction V is shortened by 6 bases and J by 1 base, with 10 bases in between. The CDR3 contains 15 residues, cysteine and phenylalanine counted. The sequence is cut down to CDR3 DNA, 45 bases in frame from base 1. The sequence links TRBV12-3 or TRBV12-4 to TRBJ2-6; TRBD1 is a weak D gene call, 5 bases matching. This receptor was taken from a woman aged 70 to 79 in good health. The sample comprised blood. The bases are TGTGCCAGCAGCTCCAGGGAATCTGGGGCCAACGTCCTGACTTTC. The translation is CASSSRESGANVLTF.